The rows below give T cell receptor beta chains drawn from one sample of a study of somatic mutations in cytotoxic T cells in rheumatoid arthritis. Clones were read by immunoSEQ multiplex PCR, and TCRdb kept only the in-frame ones, dropping some. This table holds 13,000 or so clones, just under 80% found once. Source material: CD8+ T cells sorted from blood. These receptors were obtained from an adult with rheumatoid arthritis. CDR3s include the opening cysteine and the closing phenylalanine or tryptophan. Clone size is given for some rows only: seen once, a few or many times, or a class if the clone is expanded.

j_call cdr3_length clone_size v_call cdr3_aa
TRBJ2-1 16 . TRBV13 CASSPNAGVDYNEQFF
TRBJ2-2 13 . TRBV19 CASSIGSGLELFF
TRBJ1-3 11 . TRBV29-1 CSVAFGNTIYF
TRBJ2-1 12 once TRBV28 CASSPTNNEQFF
TRBJ2-3 16 once TRBV10-3 CAISSLAGGIADTQYF
TRBJ1-5 18 . TRBV28 CASGQTTFEGRSHQPQHF
TRBJ2-2 15 . TRBV9 CASSVGGSNTGELFF
TRBJ1-3 13 . TRBV7-2 CASSRPQGNTIYF
TRBJ1-5 11 few TRBV28 CASSLARAQHF
TRBJ1-2 14 . TRBV7-9 CASSPGVAPGGYTF
TRBJ2-2 17 . TRBV7-9 CASSLGGAGRVTGELFF
TRBJ1-1 13 . TRBV28 CASSLSRNTEAFF
TRBJ2-3 16 . TRBV27 CASSFTGQLGTDTQYF
TRBJ1-1 14 . TRBV25-1 CASSESSGNTEAFF
TRBJ2-7 14 . TRBV27 CASRFRDRGDEQYF
TRBJ2-3 15 . TRBV27 CASSRVGVRTDTQYF
TRBJ2-7 16 . TRBV9 CASSVEDKLTTYEQYF
TRBJ2-7 14 few TRBV11-2 CASSPSGGSYEQYF
TRBJ2-7 12 . TRBV2 CASTGRAFEQYF
TRBJ2-3 13 . TRBV19 CASSIITTDTQYF
TRBJ2-7 13 . TRBV2 CASLSPHFYEQYF
TRBJ1-1 13 few TRBV19 CASSVTGVSEAFF
TRBJ1-1 14 . TRBV5-4 CASSSTGEGTEAFF
TRBJ1-4 12 . TRBV7-8 CASGQGSEKLFF
TRBJ1-5 13 . TRBV9 CASSGSPNQPQHF
TRBJ2-7 13 . TRBV7-6 CASSFSGAYEQYF
TRBJ1-2 14 . TRBV15 CATSSPGQGIGYTF
TRBJ2-1 16 . TRBV23-1 CASSLPTSGSPNEQFF
TRBJ1-1 15 . TRBV7-9 CASSLAQYMNTEAFF
TRBJ2-5 15 . TRBV28 CASSPSLQGGETQYF
TRBJ1-2 16 . TRBV5-1 CASSVSQGGGDYGYTF
TRBJ2-7 17 . TRBV27 CASSPRTSGVDVYEQYF
TRBJ2-7 16 few TRBV28 CASSLSSGTGSYEQYF
TRBJ1-1 15 . TRBV28 CAITHPDFLNTEAFF
TRBJ1-1 14 . TRBV5-4 CASSPDRANTEAFF
TRBJ1-4 15 . TRBV30 CAWSVRMGVGEKLFF
TRBJ1-2 14 . TRBV7-9 CASSSGTGEGGYTF
TRBJ2-2 16 . TRBV2 CASIEVRGQNTGELFF
TRBJ2-7 14 . TRBV15 CATSIEGLNYEQYF
TRBJ1-1 11 . TRBV2 CASRGGAEAFF
TRBJ2-1 13 . TRBV2 CATAGTAYNEQFF
TRBJ2-2 13 . TRBV7-9 CASSRTNTGELFF